This T cell receptor (beta chain) originates from a study of OX40 agonist ivuxolimab in advanced cancers. About the study: Given to patients was ivuxolimab, an agonistic anti-OX40 (CD134) antibody. Around 40% of patients had received prior checkpoint inhibitor therapy. Of the patients, three showed partial responses, one with hepatocellular carcinoma and two with cutaneous melanoma. General observations from the study: At 0.1 to 3.0 mg/kg, CD4+ and CD8+ blood T cells expanded clonally by week 6.

This table comes from immunoSEQ multiplex PCR, and its TCRdb copy is limited to in-frame clones, with some not included. The profile shows 50,000 to 75,000 clones, about 86% of them singletons. Comments on this clone: The antigen is not known.

Germline V gene lookup returns CDR1 SGHRS and CDR2 YFSETQ. The CDR3 is 15 amino acids. Trimming cost V 4 bases and J 4 bases; bases outside gene matches: 10. Sequenced material: CD4+ or CD8+ T cells sorted from blood, taken in a trial of the OX40 agonist ivuxolimab. The gene calls are TRBV5-1 and TRBJ1-2; 7 bases fit TRBD1. The TCR originated in an adult with an advanced solid tumor such as melanoma, head and neck, liver or kidney cancer. The CDR3 here is CASSPSDRVVYGYTF. CDR3 sequence (DNA): TGCGCCAGCAGCCCCTCTGACAGGGTAGTCTATGGCTACACCTTC.